The 25 T cell receptor beta chains below come from one sample, sequenced in a study of blood T cell repertoires in COVID-19. The assay was immunoSEQ multiplex PCR, and TCRdb's table has in-frame clones only and misses some. The sample lists roughly 250,000 clones, about 85% occurring once. The sample consisted of PBMCs or T cells enriched from blood (not recorded which). Receptors originate from a woman aged 25-40 years with acute COVID-19.

This chain connects TRBV5-1 to TRBJ1-1, with D uncertain. Germline V gene sequence: CDR1 SGHRS, CDR2 YFSETQ. V dropped 7 bases and J dropped 1 base, with 14 bases sitting between them. CDR3 length equals 14 residues. This chain's CDR3 is CASALDAGNTEAFF. CDR3 nucleotides: TGCGCCAGCGCCCTGGACGCGGGGAACACTGAAGCTTTCTTT.

This chain connects TRBV4-1 to TRBJ2-7, with D perhaps matching TRBD1 (5 bases). Germline CDR1 MGHRA, CDR2 YSYEKL. The CDR3 totals 16 residues. V was pared by 0 bases and J by 1 base, with 13 bases between. CDR3 protein: CASSQERTGVSYEQYF. The CDR3 bases are TGCGCCAGCAGCCAAGAACGTACAGGAGTTTCCTACGAGCAGTACTTC.

This chain connects TRBV6-7 to TRBJ2-2, with 8 positions matching TRBD2. TRBV6-7 is filed as an ORF, its function uncertain. The CDR3 has 18 amino acids. Trimming took 2 bases from V and 2 from J; bases not matched to a gene: 10. The CDR3, as DNA: TGTGCCAGCAGTTACCCCTTGGGTAGCGGGGTCAACACCGGGGAGCTGTTTTTT. This gives the protein CASSYPLGSGVNTGELFF.

The rearrangement joins TRBV19 to TRBJ1-1; D is unresolved. The CDR3 totals 13 residues. Trimming cost V 3 bases and J 3 bases, with 8 bases left between them. CDR1 LNHDA and CDR2 SQIVND come from the germline V gene (reference sequence). The CDR3 nucleotides read TGTGCCAGTAGTATTTCGAGGGACACTGAAGCTTTCTTT. Amino acid sequence: CASSISRDTEAFF.

The chain recombines TRBV28 with TRBJ1-3; D possibly corresponds to TRBD1 (6 bases). Germline V gives CDR1 MDHEN, CDR2 SYDVKM. V dropped 7 bases and J dropped 0 bases, with 16 bases sitting between them. The CDR3 is 16 residues long. The CDR3 reads CASTLRGGTSGNTIYF. The CDR3, as DNA: TGTGCCAGCACCCTAAGGGGGGGAACCTCTGGAAACACCATATATTTT.

The gene calls are TRBV7-9 and TRBJ2-5; weak D call: TRBD2 (6 bases). V was cut by 1 base and J by 3 bases, with 6 bases left in between. The CDR3 has 13 amino acids. Germline V lookup: CDR1 SEHNR, CDR2 FQNEAQ (reference sequence). CDR3 sequence reads: CASSLEREETQYF. The CDR3 nucleotides are TGTGCCAGCAGCTTAGAGCGGGAAGAGACCCAGTACTTC.

The rearrangement uses TRBV4-1 and TRBJ1-6, with D maybe TRBD1 (6 bases). CDR3 length: 15 residues. Trimming removed 1 base from V and 7 bases from J, with 11 bases in between. The germline gives CDR1 MGHRA, CDR2 YSYEKL. The CDR3 sequence: CASSQVGRGNSPLHF. CDR3 in DNA: TGCGCCAGCAGCCAAGTCGGCAGGGGAAATTCACCCCTCCACTTT.

The V and J genes are TRBV5-1 and TRBJ2-3, with 8 positions matching TRBD2. Germline CDR1 and CDR2: SGHRS and YFSETQ. Unmatched junction bases numbered 3, after V lost 2 bases and J lost 4 bases. This CDR3 has 14 residues. The CDR3 nucleotides read TGCGCCAGCAGCTTTACTAGCGGTCCAGATACGCAGTATTTT. Translated: CASSFTSGPDTQYF.

This clone has only a few counts. The chain joins TRBV6-5 to TRBJ1-1; D is possibly TRBD1 (5 bases). From germline, CDR1 is MNHEY and CDR2 SVGAGI. Trimming removed 5 bases at V and 10 bases at J, with 11 bases between. This CDR3 region has 11 residues. The DNA of the CDR3 is TGTGCCAGCAGTACTGCGGGGGTAGCTTTCTTT. Amino acid sequence: CASSTAGVAFF.

The chain carries TRBV28 and TRBJ1-2; a possible D gene is TRBD1 (6 bases). CDR1 is MDHEN and CDR2 is SYDVKM in the germline V gene. V lost 5 bases and J 3 bases, leaving 13 bases between the germline ends. The CDR3 is made up of 14 amino acids. The CDR3 protein is CASSLGQQYYGYTF. CDR3 DNA sequence: TGTGCCAGCAGTCTAGGACAGCAATACTATGGCTACACCTTC.

V and J are TRBV7-2 and TRBJ2-1; D remains ambiguous. The CDR3 loop spans 11 amino acids. CDR1 SGHTA and CDR2 FQGNSA come from the germline V gene. Trimming took off 5 bases at V and 6 bases at J, with 5 bases between the two ends. CDR3 region: CASSRSNEQFF. CDR3 nucleotide sequence: TGTGCCAGCAGCAGGAGCAATGAGCAGTTCTTC.

Concerning this clone: Other DNA sequences of this sample code for an identical CDR3. The chain couples TRBV27 to TRBJ1-2; D is perhaps TRBD1 (5 bases). From germline, CDR1 is MNHEY and CDR2 SMNVEV (reference sequence). V was pared by 3 bases and J by 4 bases, with 9 bases between. CDR3 length: 13 residues. The CDR3 DNA sequence: TGTGCCAGCAGTTTTCAGGGCGGCTATGGCTACACCTTC. Encoded protein: CASSFQGGYGYTF.

V usage is TRBV10-3 and J usage is TRBJ2-4, with TRBD2 identical over 8 bases. This CDR3 region has 14 residues. Germline-derived CDR1 and CDR2 are ENHRY and SYGVKD. This chain's CDR3 is CATREGSRENIQYF. Here the CDR3 DNA reads TGTGCAACCCGGGAGGGATCGCGGGAAAACATTCAGTACTTC.

The chain has TRBV5-4 and TRBJ1-2; perhaps TRBD1 as D (5 bases). Trimming removed 0 bases at V and 6 bases at J, with 18 bases between. Germline loops: CDR1 SGHNT, CDR2 YYREEE (reference sequence). The CDR3 consists of 16 residues. The CDR3 spells CASSLVGGRGVNGYTF. DNA of the CDR3: TGTGCCAGCAGCTTGGTTGGTGGCCGGGGGGTCAATGGCTACACCTTC.

V is TRBV5-1 and J is TRBJ2-6; tentative D call: TRBD1 (5 bases). Germline V gene data show CDR1 as SGHRS and CDR2 as YFSETQ. The V end lost 0 bases, the J end lost 0 bases, and 13 bases lay between the germline ends. This CDR3 comprises 18 residues. The CDR3 DNA sequence: TGCGCCAGCAGCTTGGCCAACTGGGGCAGCTCTGGGGCCAACGTCCTGACTTTC. Its protein is CASSLANWGSSGANVLTF.

This chain connects TRBV15 to TRBJ2-1; 13 bases line up with TRBD2. V shed 5 bases, J shed 4 bases, and the junction held 11 bases outside the gene matches. Per the germline V gene, CDR1 is LNHNV and CDR2 is YYDKDF (reference sequence). This CDR3 contains 18 residues. CDR3: CATSLWTSGRGGYNEQFF. The CDR3 DNA reads TGTGCCACCAGCCTATGGACTAGCGGGAGAGGGGGTTACAATGAGCAGTTCTTC.

This chain joins TRBV10-3 and TRBJ2-3; 12 bases fit TRBD2. Germline CDR1 is ENHRY and CDR2 is SYGVKD. The J segment lost 2 bases and the V segment lost 4 bases, leaving 7 bases of the junction unmatched. The CDR3 is 17 residues long. The CDR3 reads CAISGPGLAGLTDTQYF. CDR3 nucleotide sequence: TGTGCCATCAGTGGGCCCGGACTAGCGGGGCTCACAGATACGCAGTATTTT.

The chain links TRBV28 to TRBJ1-1; maybe TRBD1 (6 bases). CDR3 length: 17 residues. V gave up 6 bases and J gave up 0 bases, with 20 bases separating them. Germline V gives CDR1 MDHEN, CDR2 SYDVKM. The CDR3, as DNA: TGTGCCAGCAGCTCCCCTTACGTAACAGGGTTGAACACTGAAGCTTTCTTT. Encoded protein: CASSSPYVTGLNTEAFF.

This clone was counted once. The chain has TRBV19 and TRBJ2-1; a weak D match, TRBD1 (6 bases). The CDR3 sequence is 15 residues long. With 5 bases removed from V and 1 base from J, the gap between germline ends came to 12 bases. CDR1 and CDR2 from the germline V gene are LNHDA and SQIVND (reference sequence). The CDR3 DNA reads as TGTGCCAGTAGTGGGACACCCCGTTCCTACAATGAGCAGTTCTTC. Translated: CASSGTPRSYNEQFF.

The gene calls are TRBV18 and TRBJ2-7; a weak D match, TRBD1 (6 bases). The germline gives CDR1 KGHSH, CDR2 LQKENI. The CDR3 extends over 15 amino acids. V gave up 3 bases and J gave up 2 bases, with 14 bases separating them. The CDR3 is CASSPGTFGPYEQYF. CDR3 in DNA: TGTGCCAGCTCACCCGGGACATTTGGTCCCTACGAGCAGTACTTC.

The chain links TRBV21-1 to TRBJ2-7; the table's D call of TRBD2 was not tested on the DNA. TRBV21-1 has pseudogene status. The CDR3 has 16 amino acids. CDR3 nucleotides: TGTGCCAGCAGCAGCGGATCGCGGCGGGCCGCCTACGAGCAGTACTTC. The encoded protein is CASSSGSRRAAYEQYF.

The genes are TRBV18 and TRBJ2-7, with a possible D match to TRBD2 (7 bases). Trimming left V 3 bases short and J 2 bases short, with 11 bases between. The CDR3 is 14 residues long. CDR1 and CDR2 (germline): KGHSH, LQKENI. The CDR3 here is CASSPGGLPYEQYF. The CDR3 DNA follows: TGTGCCAGCTCACCCGGGGGGCTACCCTACGAGCAGTACTTC. The entire variable domain, with the rest obtained from reference TRBV18 and TRBJ2-7, is as follows: NAGVMQNPRHLVRRRGQEARLRCSPMKGHSHVYWYRQLPEEGLKFMVYLQKENIIDESGMPKERFSAEFPKEGPSILRIQQVVRGDSAAYFCASSPGGLPYEQYFGPGTRLTVT.

V and J are TRBV6-6 and TRBJ2-7, with D uncertain. Germline V gene data show CDR1 as MNHNY and CDR2 as SVGAGI (reference sequence). The V end was cut by 0 bases, the J end by 0 bases, with 6 bases between. CDR3 length: 14 amino acids. For the CDR3, the DNA is TGTGCCAGCAGTTACTCACTCATCTCCTACGAGCAGTACTTC. It encodes CASSYSLISYEQYF.

The chain links TRBV7-8 to TRBJ1-2, with 8 nucleotides matching TRBD1. Germline V gives CDR1 SGHVS, CDR2 FQNEAQ. Trimming at V came to 4 bases and at J to 4 bases, leaving 14 bases not matched to a gene. The CDR3 contains 17 residues. The CDR3 region is CASSYSRTGSLTYGYTF. The CDR3 DNA reads as TGTGCCAGCAGCTACTCACGGACAGGGTCCCTTACCTATGGCTACACCTTC.

The chain is built from TRBV3-1 (or the pseudogene TRBV3-2) and TRBJ1-1, with D unclear. The CDR3 is 14 residues long. Germline V CDR1 and CDR2: LGHDT, YNNKEL (reference sequence). Trimming took off 0 bases at V and 0 bases at J, with 5 bases between the two ends. CDR3 in DNA: TGTGCCAGCAGCCAAGACTCGGTGAACACTGAAGCTTTCTTT. Translation: CASSQDSVNTEAFF.